The clone carrying this T cell receptor beta chain was detected only once. Its antigen is undetermined. Every patient relapsed after autologous stem cell transplantation, and brentuximab vedotin exposure varied. Sequencing used immunoSEQ multiplex PCR; TCRdb keeps in-frame clones, though not all of them. The sample records about 11,000 clones, approximately 80% being singletons. The germline gives CDR1 SGHRS, CDR2 YFSETQ. The CDR3 is made up of 15 amino acids. The V end lost 2 bases, the J end lost 4 bases, and 15 bases lay between the germline ends. This sample was included in a study of PD-1 blockade in classical Hodgkin lymphoma. Points from the study as a whole: Individuals initiating nivolumab under 1 year after ASCT were excluded. Newly diagnosed patients reportedly had lower baseline TCR diversity than healthy donors.

The sequence came from a human donor with classical Hodgkin lymphoma. The rearrangement uses TRBV5-1 and TRBJ2-5; D remains ambiguous. This specimen consisted of peripheral blood mononuclear cells (PBMCs), obtained before the second cycle of nivolumab. The CDR3 DNA is TGCGCCAGCAGCTTTCCCCTAGGAAACGGAGAGACCCAGTACTTC. This sequence encodes CASSFPLGNGETQYF.